These 25 T cell receptor beta chains came from one sample sequenced in a study of glioma-infiltrating T cells (dated by TCRdb to about 2016). Sequenced on an Illumina MiSeq. TCR alpha and beta CDR3 regions were amplified with the iRepertoire nested amplicon-rescue multiplex PCR (arm-PCR) platform from RNA. TCRdb reworked the public reads: Q25 trimming with fastp, MiXCR clone assembly, productive beta chains retained. Each CDR3 protein appears once, grouped with its most common genes and DNA. Here the sample has under 150,000 distinct CDR3 sequences; 39% occur a single time. The top ten constitute around 20% of the sample. The material sequenced was glioma tissue, nonneoplastic brain tissue, or PBMCs (not recorded which). The source is a human donor with low-grade glioma or glioblastoma, undergoing nonglioma brain surgery, or in good health (not recorded which).

This clonotype was seen a few times. The V gene is TRBV7-2, the J gene TRBJ2-5, with TRBD2 matching over 10 bases. The CDR3 extends over 15 amino acids. From germline, CDR1 is SGHTA and CDR2 FQGNSA. V shed 1 base and J 4 bases; nucleotides not matched to a gene: 3. CDR3 DNA: TGTGCCAGCAGCTTAGGGCTAGCGGGAGTAGAGACCCAGTACTTC. This translates into CASSLGLAGVETQYF. Supplemented by reference TRBV7-2 and TRBJ2-5, the full variable domain reads GAGVSQSPSNKVTEKGKDVELRCDPISGHTALYWYRQSLGQGLEFLIYFQGNSAPDKSGLPSDRFSAERTGGSVSTLTIQRTQQEDSAVYLCASSLGLAGVETQYFGPGTRLLVL.

CDR3 sequence reads: CASSFLEGREQFF. Here the CDR3 DNA reads TGTGCCAGCAGTTTTCTCGAAGGGCGGGAGCAGTTCTTC. V gene TRBV27 combines with J gene TRBJ2-1; D gene uncertain. Looked up from germline, CDR1 is MNHEY and CDR2 is SMNVEV (reference sequence). The CDR3 is 13 amino acids. Trimming took off 3 bases at V and 10 bases at J, with 13 bases between the two ends.

The rearrangement uses TRBV10-3 and TRBJ2-7, with 9 bases identical to TRBD2. CDR3 length: 14 amino acids. Losses at the gene ends were 3 bases for V and 9 bases for J; bases not matched to a gene: 9. Germline-derived CDR1 and CDR2 are ENHRY and SYGVKD. This CDR3 is CAISELGLASWQYF. CDR3 DNA sequence: TGTGCCATCAGTGAACTGGGACTAGCAAGTTGGCAGTACTTC.

This clonotype is a singleton in its sample. This CDR3 fails to terminate in the conserved phenylalanine or tryptophan, so it likely reflects a read error. The chain combines TRBV6-2 or TRBV6-3 with TRBJ2-1; D possibly corresponds to TRBD1 (6 bases). The CDR3 is 13 amino acids. Germline V gene lookup returns CDR1 MNHEY and CDR2 SVGEGT. V gave up 10 bases and J gave up 5 bases, with 15 bases separating them. The CDR3 nucleotides are TGTGCCATCAGATCGGACAGTCACAATGAGCAGTTCTCC. Amino acid sequence: CAIRSDSHNEQFS.

The rearrangement joins TRBV2 to TRBJ1-6; 9 bases are a match to TRBD1. V was pared by 7 bases and J by 9 bases, with 10 bases of the junction left unmatched. Looked up from germline, CDR1 is SNHLY and CDR2 is FYNNEI. The length of the CDR3 is 15 residues. The CDR3 protein is CASIADRGSSSPLHF. The CDR3 DNA reads as TGTGCCAGCATTGCGGACAGGGGTTCTTCTTCACCCCTCCACTTT.

V gene TRBV5-1 combines with J gene TRBJ1-1; 7 positions match TRBD1. CDR3 length: 16 residues. Germline V gives CDR1 SGHRS, CDR2 YFSETQ. Losses at the gene ends were 5 bases for V and 3 bases for J; bases not matched to a gene: 13. In DNA form, the CDR3 reads TGCGCCAGCAGGACAGCTACGACAGGGATCGACACTGAAGCTTTCTTT. Its translation is CASRTATTGIDTEAFF.

This clonotype has only a few counts. V usage is TRBV6-1 and J usage is TRBJ2-2, with TRBD2 identical over 7 bases. The CDR3 is made up of 16 amino acids. V gave up 1 base and J gave up 1 base; unmatched junction bases: 3. Germline V gene data show CDR1 as MNHNS and CDR2 as SASEGT. Here the CDR3 DNA reads TGTGCCAGCAGTGAAGTTCGCGGGGGGAACACCGGGGAGCTGTTTTTT. Its translation is CASSEVRGGNTGELFF.

The rearrangement uses TRBV12-3 or TRBV12-4 and TRBJ2-5; D not resolved. The CDR3 spans 14 residues. V was trimmed by 5 bases and J by 1 base, leaving 11 bases between them. CDR3 in DNA: TGTGCCAGCAGTCCGCCTCCGACCCAAGAGACCCAGTACTTC. Translated: CASSPPPTQETQYF.

V is TRBV6-1 and J is TRBJ2-1; unclear D gene. CDR1 MNHNS and CDR2 SASEGT come from the germline V gene. V was pared by 6 bases and J by 0 bases, with 9 bases between. The CDR3 extends over 14 amino acids. CDR3 protein: CASSQLSSYNEQFF. The CDR3 DNA is TGTGCCAGCAGCCAACTAAGCTCCTACAATGAGCAGTTCTTC.

In this sample, this clonotype turned up many times. In DNA, the CDR3 is TGCAGTGCTAGAAAGTCCCTGACTTCGAACACCGGGGAGCTGTTTTTT. Translation: CSARKSLTSNTGELFF. This chain links TRBV20-1 with TRBJ2-2; D is undetermined. The CDR3 consists of 16 residues. Trimming took 2 bases from V and 0 from J, leaving 13 bases between them. Germline CDR1 and CDR2: DFQATT and SNEGSKA (reference sequence).

Regarding this clonotype: The germline gene is not matched at one end of the junction; a read error may be the cause. The CDR3 DNA is TGTGCCAGCAGGGAAGTTTTAGACACTGAAGCTTTCTTT. This gives the protein CASREVLDTEAFF. This chain links TRBV2 with TRBJ1-1; unclear D gene. Germline CDR1 reads SNHLY; CDR2 reads FYNNEI. The CDR3 is 13 residues long.

As to this clonotype: A read error may account for a junction end that differs from germline. The J gene is TRBJ2-7, the V gene TRBV20-1; 8 bases are a match to TRBD1. CDR1 and CDR2 (germline): DFQATT, SNEGSKA (reference sequence). The length of the CDR3 is 11 residues. In DNA, the CDR3 is TGCAGTGCTAAGGAGTTAGGACAGGGTTTGTTC. Its protein is CSAKELGQGLF.

The genes are TRBV28 and TRBJ2-1; D is uncertain. Germline assignment: CDR1 MDHEN and CDR2 SYDVKM. Trimming stripped 10 bases from V and 4 bases from J, with 11 bases between. There are 12 residues in the CDR3. The CDR3 protein is CAIITDYNEQFF. The CDR3 nucleotides are TGTGCCATCATTACAGATTACAATGAGCAGTTCTTC. The full variable domain, its missing parts supplied by reference TRBV28 and TRBJ2-1, is DVKVTQSSRYLVKRTGEKVFLECVQDMDHENMFWYRQDPGLGLRLIYFSYDVKMKEKGDIPEGYSVSREKKERFSLILESASTNQTSMYLCAIITDYNEQFFGPGTRLTVL.

This clonotype was detected a few times. This chain links TRBV24-1 with TRBJ2-5, with D uncertain. CDR1 and CDR2 (germline): KGHDR, SFDVKD. The CDR3 extends over 13 amino acids. The V and J ends lost 9 bases and 4 bases respectively, with 14 bases between them. CDR3 loop: CATQDQSLETQYF. In DNA form, the CDR3 reads TGTGCCACCCAGGACCAAAGTTTAGAGACCCAGTACTTC.

The chain combines TRBV6-5 with TRBJ2-3; D is unresolved. CDR1 MNHEY and CDR2 SVGAGI come from the germline V gene. The CDR3 runs 16 residues. V was clipped by 0 bases and J by 2 bases, with 12 bases between them. For the CDR3, the DNA is TGTGCCAGCAGTTACTCCGGTAGTACGGTCACAGATACGCAGTATTTT. Translating gives CASSYSGSTVTDTQYF.

This clonotype was observed a few times. The chain has TRBV28 and TRBJ1-4; D call uncertain. The CDR3 totals 12 residues. CDR1 is MDHEN and CDR2 is SYDVKM in the germline V gene. The ends were cut back, 3 bases at V and 6 bases at J, with 5 bases in the middle. Here the CDR3 reads CASSFRYEKLFF. The DNA of the CDR3 is TGTGCCAGCAGTTTCCGTTATGAAAAACTGTTTTTT.

This clonotype was counted only a few times. The V gene is TRBV6-1, the J gene TRBJ2-7, with D possibly being TRBD1 (6 bases). The V end lost 10 bases, the J end lost 2 bases, and 18 bases lay between the germline ends. The CDR3 has 14 amino acids. Germline V gene sequence: CDR1 MNHNS, CDR2 SASEGT. The chain's CDR3 is CATKNRERAYEQYF. CDR3 DNA sequence: TGTGCCACCAAGAACAGGGAACGGGCCTACGAGCAGTACTTC.

The genes are TRBV11-2 and TRBJ2-3; D is possibly TRBD2 (5 bases). The CDR3 totals 17 residues. Looked up from germline, CDR1 is SGHAT and CDR2 is FQNNGV. Trimming cost V 4 bases and J 0 bases, with 17 bases left between them. The CDR3 region is CASSYPEGLPSTDTQYF. The CDR3 nucleotides are TGTGCCAGCAGCTATCCCGAGGGTTTACCTAGCACAGATACGCAGTATTTT.

A word on this clonotype: With a much larger clone just one base away, this may be a read error. This sequence joins TRBV20-1 and TRBJ2-7, with D maybe TRBD1 (5 bases). Germline CDR1 reads DFQATT; CDR2 reads SNEGSKA (reference sequence). The CDR3 covers 11 residues. The CDR3 here is CSARGQYGQYF. The CDR3 DNA reads TGCAGTGCTAGAGGACAGTACGGGCAGTACTTC.

This rearrangement joins TRBV30 to TRBJ2-1; no firm D call. This CDR3 has 12 amino acids. Between the trimmed V and J ends, which lost 2 bases and 10 bases, there was a span of 12 bases. Germline V gene lookup returns CDR1 GTSNPN and CDR2 SVGIG (reference sequence). The CDR3 region is CAWSTPTKEQFF. CDR3 nucleotide sequence: TGTGCCTGGAGTACCCCCACTAAGGAGCAGTTCTTC.

This chain links TRBV6-6 with TRBJ1-1, with a possible D match to TRBD1 (6 bases). This CDR3 comprises 15 residues. Germline values: CDR1 MNHNY, CDR2 SVGAGI (reference sequence). The V and J ends lost 2 bases and 1 base respectively, with 11 bases between them. The chain's CDR3 is CASSYGGGGNTEAFF. CDR3 nucleotides: TGTGCCAGCAGTTACGGAGGAGGGGGGAACACTGAAGCTTTCTTT.

Here the CDR3 DNA reads TGTGCCACCAGTGATTTCAGGGGGTGGGGCGATGAGCAGTTCTTC. As protein: CATSDFRGWGDEQFF. The genes are TRBV24-1 and TRBJ2-1, with 7 positions matching TRBD1. The germline gives CDR1 KGHDR, CDR2 SFDVKD. Trimming removed 1 base from V and 8 bases from J; junction bases left unmatched: 7. CDR3 length: 15 residues.

This clonotype has more than one count but fewer than ten. The chain has TRBV18 and TRBJ1-6; D perhaps matches TRBD1 (5 bases). CDR1 is KGHSH and CDR2 is LQKENI in the germline V gene. V was cut by 4 bases and J by 5 bases, with 9 bases left in between. There are 14 residues in the CDR3. CDR3 residues: CASSQGDNNSPLHF. The CDR3 DNA is TGTGCCAGCTCACAAGGGGATAATAATTCACCCCTCCACTTT. The variable domain in full, completed from reference TRBV18 and TRBJ1-6, reads NAGVMQNPRHLVRRRGQEARLRCSPMKGHSHVYWYRQLPEEGLKFMVYLQKENIIDESGMPKERFSAEFPKEGPSILRIQQVVRGDSAAYFCASSQGDNNSPLHFGNGTRLTVT.

This clonotype was counted only a few times. The gene calls are TRBV6-2 or TRBV6-3 and TRBJ1-4; D is unclear. Germline-derived CDR1 and CDR2 are MNHEY and SVGEGT. There are 14 residues in the CDR3. The germline V and J ends were trimmed by 6 bases and 8 bases, with 16 bases remaining between them. The CDR3: CASSPGGRHEKLFF. The CDR3 bases are TGTGCCAGCAGCCCCGGAGGGCGGCACGAAAAACTGTTTTTT.

The chain combines TRBV20-1 with TRBJ2-1, with D unclear. Germline CDR1 and CDR2: DFQATT and SNEGSKA (reference sequence). Trimming took off 1 base at V and 0 bases at J, with 10 bases between the two ends. The length of the CDR3 is 15 residues. The CDR3 here is CSARGPESSYNEQFF. CDR3 nucleotides: TGCAGTGCTAGAGGGCCGGAGAGCTCCTACAATGAGCAGTTCTTC.